This T cell receptor (beta chain) was identified during a study of T-cell memory formation after mild COVID-19. Overall study findings and caveats: Most CD4+ clones that shrank were in CM and EM, while CD8+ ones turned up in EMRA. Pre-infection memory carried some responding clones, suggesting that cross-reactive memory joined.

Each CDR3 protein is one row after TCRdb ran MiXCR on the 5' RACE reads. The sample has some 280,000 distinct CDR3 sequences; roughly 17% are singletons. This clonotype was observed at least ten times. Antigen specificity is unknown. V gave up 2 bases and J gave up 0 bases; unmatched junction bases: 5. The CDR3 consists of 15 residues. Germline V gene lookup returns CDR1 DFQATT and CDR2 SNEGSKA (reference sequence). The sequence was collected from a man between 18 and 29 years old who had mild COVID-19 (a few samples of this study predate the infection). Cell type and time point are not known. The sequencing input was PBMCs or a T cell subset sorted from them (not recorded which). V gene TRBV20-1 combines with J gene TRBJ2-3, with 7 bases that match TRBD2. The CDR3 reads CSARSWRESTDTQYF. Written as DNA, the CDR3 is TGCAGTGCTAGAAGCTGGCGGGAGAGCACAGATACGCAGTATTTT.